Here is one T cell receptor beta chain with its context. This entry comes from a study of cytomegalovirus exposure and HLA in healthy donors. Across the study: Assignment to the Caucasian-associated ancestry cluster applied to 75% to 85% of the approximately 370 genotyped donors.

Whereas donors were nominally healthy upon sampling, unrecorded immune exposures were probable. The PCR made use of 60 Vbeta and 13 Jbeta primers. Sequencing used immunoSEQ multiplex PCR; TCRdb keeps in-frame clones, though not all of them. This sample has 110,000 to 150,000 clones, with 60% to 75% found just once. This CDR3 has 17 amino acids. Trimming removed 3 bases at V and 7 bases at J, with 21 bases between. Germline lookup yields CDR1 SGHTA and CDR2 FQGNSA. This rearrangement joins TRBV7-2 to TRBJ2-2, with a tentative D call TRBD1 (5 bases). What was sequenced was PBMCs. The origin of this receptor is a man younger than 45 in good health and CMV-seronegative. CDR3 in amino acids: CASSLDRVLYRGGELFF. The DNA for the CDR3 is TGTGCCAGCAGCTTGGACCGGGTCCTCTATAGGGGCGGGGAGCTGTTTTTT.